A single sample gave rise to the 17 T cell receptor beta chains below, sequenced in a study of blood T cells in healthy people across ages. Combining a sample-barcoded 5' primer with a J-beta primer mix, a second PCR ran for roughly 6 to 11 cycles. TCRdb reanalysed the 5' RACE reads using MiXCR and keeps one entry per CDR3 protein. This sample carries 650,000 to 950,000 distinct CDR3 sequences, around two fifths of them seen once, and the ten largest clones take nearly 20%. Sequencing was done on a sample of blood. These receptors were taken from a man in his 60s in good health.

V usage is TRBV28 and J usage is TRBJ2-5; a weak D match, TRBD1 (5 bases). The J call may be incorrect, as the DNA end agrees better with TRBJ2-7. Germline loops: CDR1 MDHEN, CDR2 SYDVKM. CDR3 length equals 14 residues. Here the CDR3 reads CASSRGQVSFEQYF. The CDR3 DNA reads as TGTGCCAGCAGTAGGGGCCAGGTCAGTTTCGAGCAGTACTTC.

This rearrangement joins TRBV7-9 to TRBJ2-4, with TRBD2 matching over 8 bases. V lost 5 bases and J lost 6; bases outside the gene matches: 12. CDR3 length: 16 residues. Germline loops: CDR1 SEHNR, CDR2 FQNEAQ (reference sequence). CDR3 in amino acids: CASSPPLSGGTNIQYF. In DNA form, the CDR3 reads TGTGCCAGCAGCCCCCCGTTAAGCGGGGGTACAAACATTCAGTACTTC.

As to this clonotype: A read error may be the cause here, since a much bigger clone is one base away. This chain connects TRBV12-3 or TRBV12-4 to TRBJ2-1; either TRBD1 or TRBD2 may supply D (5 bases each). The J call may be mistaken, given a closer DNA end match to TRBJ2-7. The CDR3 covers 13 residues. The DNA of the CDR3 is TGTGCCAGCCAAAAGAGAGGGGTAAATGAGCAGTACTTC. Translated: CASQKRGVNEQYF.

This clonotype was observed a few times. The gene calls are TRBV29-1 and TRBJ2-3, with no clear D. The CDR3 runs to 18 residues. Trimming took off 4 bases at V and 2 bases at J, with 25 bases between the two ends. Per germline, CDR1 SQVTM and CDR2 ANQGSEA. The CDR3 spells CSVVGLSLNEYHTDTQYF. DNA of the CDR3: TGCAGCGTTGTTGGGCTCTCCCTGAACGAGTACCACACAGATACGCAGTATTTT.

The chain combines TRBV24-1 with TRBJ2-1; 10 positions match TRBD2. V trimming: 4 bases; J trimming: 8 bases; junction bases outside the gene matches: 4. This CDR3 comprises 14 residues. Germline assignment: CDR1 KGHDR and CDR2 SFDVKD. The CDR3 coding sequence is TGTGCCACCAGTGACACCGGGACTAGCGATGAGCAGTTCTTC. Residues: CATSDTGTSDEQFF.

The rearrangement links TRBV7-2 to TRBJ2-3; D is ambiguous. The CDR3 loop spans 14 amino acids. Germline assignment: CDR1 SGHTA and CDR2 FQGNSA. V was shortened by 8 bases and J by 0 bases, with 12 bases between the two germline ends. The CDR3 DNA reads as TGTGCCAGCTTTTCCGGTCATAGCACAGATACGCAGTATTTT. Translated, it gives CASFSGHSTDTQYF.

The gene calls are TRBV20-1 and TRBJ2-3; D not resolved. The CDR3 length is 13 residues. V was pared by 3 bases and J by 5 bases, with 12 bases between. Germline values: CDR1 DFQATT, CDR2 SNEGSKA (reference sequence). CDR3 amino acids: CSARSVSRDTQYF. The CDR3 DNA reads TGCAGTGCTAGGAGTGTGTCTAGAGATACGCAGTATTTT.

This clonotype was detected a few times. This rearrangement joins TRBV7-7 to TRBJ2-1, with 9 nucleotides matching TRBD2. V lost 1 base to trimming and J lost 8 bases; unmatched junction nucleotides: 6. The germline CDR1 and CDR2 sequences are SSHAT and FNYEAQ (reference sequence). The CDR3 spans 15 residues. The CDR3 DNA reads TGTGCCAGCAGCTTAGTGGCGGGGGGGGTTCATGAGCAGTTCTTC. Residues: CASSLVAGGVHEQFF.

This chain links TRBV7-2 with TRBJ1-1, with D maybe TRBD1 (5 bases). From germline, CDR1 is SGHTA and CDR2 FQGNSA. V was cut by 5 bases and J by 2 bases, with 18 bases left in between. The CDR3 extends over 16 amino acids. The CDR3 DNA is TGTGCCAGCAGCCCGGGGGGGACCCGGGGAAACACTGAAGCTTTCTTT. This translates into CASSPGGTRGNTEAFF.

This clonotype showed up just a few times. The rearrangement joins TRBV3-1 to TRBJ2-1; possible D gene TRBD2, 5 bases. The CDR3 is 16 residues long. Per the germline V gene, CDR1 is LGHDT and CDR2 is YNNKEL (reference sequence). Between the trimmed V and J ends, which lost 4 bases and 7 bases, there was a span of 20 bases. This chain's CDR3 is CASSLNLGEIRNEQFF. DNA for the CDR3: TGTGCCAGCAGCCTAAATCTGGGAGAGATCAGGAATGAGCAGTTCTTC.

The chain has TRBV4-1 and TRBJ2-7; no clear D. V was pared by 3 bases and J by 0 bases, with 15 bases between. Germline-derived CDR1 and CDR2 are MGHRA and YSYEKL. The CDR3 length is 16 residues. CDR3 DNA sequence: TGCGCCAGCAGCCATCAAGATCTAATGGTCTCCTACGAGCAGTACTTC. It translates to CASSHQDLMVSYEQYF.

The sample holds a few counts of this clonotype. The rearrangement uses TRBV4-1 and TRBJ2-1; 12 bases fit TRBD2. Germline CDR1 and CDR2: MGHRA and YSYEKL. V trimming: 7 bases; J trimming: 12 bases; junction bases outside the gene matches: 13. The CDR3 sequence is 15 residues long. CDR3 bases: TGCGCCAGCACCAGACTAGCGGGGGACCTGGAGGGGCAGTTCTTC. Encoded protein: CASTRLAGDLEGQFF.

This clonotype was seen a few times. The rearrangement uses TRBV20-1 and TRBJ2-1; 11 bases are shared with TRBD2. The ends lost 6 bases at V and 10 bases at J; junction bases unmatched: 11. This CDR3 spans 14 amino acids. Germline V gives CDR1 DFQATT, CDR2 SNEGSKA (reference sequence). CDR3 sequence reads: CSAHIAGGPIEQFF. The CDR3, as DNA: TGCAGTGCCCATATAGCGGGGGGGCCAATCGAGCAGTTCTTC.

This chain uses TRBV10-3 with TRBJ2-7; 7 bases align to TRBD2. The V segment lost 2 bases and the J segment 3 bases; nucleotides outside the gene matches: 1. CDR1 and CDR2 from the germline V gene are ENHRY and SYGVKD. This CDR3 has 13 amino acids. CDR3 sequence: CAISEGGDYEQYF. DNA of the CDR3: TGTGCCATCAGTGAGGGGGGGGACTACGAGCAGTACTTC.

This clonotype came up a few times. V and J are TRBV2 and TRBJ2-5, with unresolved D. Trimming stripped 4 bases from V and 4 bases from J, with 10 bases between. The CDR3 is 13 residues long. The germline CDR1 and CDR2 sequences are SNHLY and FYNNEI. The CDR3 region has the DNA TGTGCCAGCAGTGTTCAACCCCGAGAGACCCAGTACTTC. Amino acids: CASSVQPRETQYF.

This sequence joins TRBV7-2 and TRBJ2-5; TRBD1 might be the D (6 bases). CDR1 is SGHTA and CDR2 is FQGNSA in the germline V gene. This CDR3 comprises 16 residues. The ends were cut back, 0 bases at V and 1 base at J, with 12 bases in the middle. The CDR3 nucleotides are TGTGCCAGCAGCTTAGCGGTACAGGGTCCCCAAGAGACCCAGTACTTC. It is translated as CASSLAVQGPQETQYF. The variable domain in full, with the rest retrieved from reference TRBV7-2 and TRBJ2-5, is GAGVSQSPSNKVTEKGKDVELRCDPISGHTALYWYRQSLGQGLEFLIYFQGNSAPDKSGLPSDRFSAERTGGSVSTLTIQRTQQEDSAVYLCASSLAVQGPQETQYFGPGTRLLVL.

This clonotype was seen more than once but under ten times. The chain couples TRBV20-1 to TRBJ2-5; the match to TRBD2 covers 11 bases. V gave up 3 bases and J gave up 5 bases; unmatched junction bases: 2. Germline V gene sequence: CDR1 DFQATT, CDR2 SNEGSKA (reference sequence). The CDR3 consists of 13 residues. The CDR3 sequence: CSASASGGETQYF. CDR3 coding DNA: TGCAGTGCTAGCGCTAGCGGGGGGGAGACCCAGTACTTC.